This TCR beta chain was profiled in a study of blood T cells in healthy people across ages. Study-wide findings and caveats: Comparison with aged donors showed that long-lived donors had more naive CD4+ cells and higher diversity.

CDR1 and CDR2 (germline): MNHEY, SMNVEV (reference sequence). The CDR3 runs to 18 residues. V lost 2 bases and J lost 5; bases outside the gene matches: 11. Of note for this clonotype: The antigen is undetermined.

For the second PCR, which ran for about 6 to 11 cycles, a sample-barcoded 5' primer and a J-beta primer mix were used. MiXCR was run by TCRdb on the 5' RACE reads, yielding one entry per CDR3 protein. Of over 750,000 distinct CDR3 sequences in the sample, 25% were seen once. The same data also went into a second study, on T cells of mothers and their children.

Sequenced sample: blood. V usage is TRBV27 and J usage is TRBJ2-5; 13 nucleotides align to TRBD2. The sequence was obtained from a boy aged 5-17 years in good health. This CDR3 reads CASSLRPGLAGVRETQYF. In DNA, the CDR3 is TGTGCCAGCAGTTTACGACCCGGACTAGCGGGAGTTAGGGAGACCCAGTACTTC.